This record concerns one T cell receptor (beta chain) sequence. Its matching antigen is unknown. This specimen belongs to a study of shared clonotypes between healthy human individuals. The study, taken as a whole, reports: Generation probability values for non-shared clonotypes were lower than those for clonotypes shared by all four donors. Only blood samples were collected, and tissue repertoires likely differ.

It was at deep level that the assay was run. In the study's own analysis: Junction-only sequences without quality scores came from ImmunoSEQ, so filtering differed. Sequencing used immunoSEQ multiplex PCR; TCRdb keeps in-frame clones, though not all of them. V and J calls plus clone size are reproduced from that table; the DNA served to infer D and trimming. The table lists fewer than 1.4 million clones, approximately 80% of them singletons. V was pared by 3 bases and J by 0 bases, with 10 bases between. The CDR3 length is 15 residues. Germline values: CDR1 LGHNA, CDR2 YNFKEQ. The source of this sequence is a man younger than 30 in good health. Some clones in this sample may be carry-over from other donors' samples. V is TRBV4-2 and J is TRBJ2-3; D may be TRBD1 (5 bases). Sequencing was carried out using memory CD4+ T cells from PBMCs. Subset described: CD45RA-negative fraction. The CDR3 DNA is TGTGCCAGCAGCCAGATGCCAGGGAGCACAGATACGCAGTATTTT. Its translation is CASSQMPGSTDTQYF.